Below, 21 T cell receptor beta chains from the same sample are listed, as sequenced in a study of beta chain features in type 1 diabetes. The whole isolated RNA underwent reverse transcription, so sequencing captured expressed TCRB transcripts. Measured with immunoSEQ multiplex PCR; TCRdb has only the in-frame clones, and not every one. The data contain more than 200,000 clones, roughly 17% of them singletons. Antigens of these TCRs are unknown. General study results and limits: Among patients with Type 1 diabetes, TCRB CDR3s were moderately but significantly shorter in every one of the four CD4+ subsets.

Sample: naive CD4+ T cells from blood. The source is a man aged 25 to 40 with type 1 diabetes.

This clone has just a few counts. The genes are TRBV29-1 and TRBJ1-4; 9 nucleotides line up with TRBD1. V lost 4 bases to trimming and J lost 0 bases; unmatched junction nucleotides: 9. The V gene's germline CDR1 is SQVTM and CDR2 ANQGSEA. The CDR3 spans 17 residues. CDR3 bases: TGCAGCGTTGGAAAAGGACAGGGGACCGCAACTAATGAAAAACTGTTTTTT. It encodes CSVGKGQGTATNEKLFF.

The CDR3 here is CASSTRTGGNEQYF. The CDR3 bases are TGTGCCAGCAGCACCCGGACAGGGGGGAACGAGCAGTACTTC. This sequence joins TRBV7-2 and TRBJ2-7; 10 bases are a match to TRBD1. CDR1 is SGHTA, CDR2 FQGNSA, per germline. The J segment lost 5 bases and the V segment lost 5 bases, leaving 6 bases of the junction unmatched. The CDR3 totals 14 residues.

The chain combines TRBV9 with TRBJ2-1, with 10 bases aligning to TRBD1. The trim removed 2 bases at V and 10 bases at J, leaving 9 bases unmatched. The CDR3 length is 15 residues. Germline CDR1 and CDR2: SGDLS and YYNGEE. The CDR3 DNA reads TGTGCCAGCAGCGTGTGGGACAGGGGTGTTCAGGAGCAGTTCTTC. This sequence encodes CASSVWDRGVQEQFF.

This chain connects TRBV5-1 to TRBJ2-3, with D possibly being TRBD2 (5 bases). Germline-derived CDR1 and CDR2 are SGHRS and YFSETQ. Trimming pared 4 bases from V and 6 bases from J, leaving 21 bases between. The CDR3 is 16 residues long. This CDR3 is CASSTSGRGSYDTQYF. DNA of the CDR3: TGCGCCAGCAGCACCTCTGGACGGGGAAGTTACGATACGCAGTATTTT.

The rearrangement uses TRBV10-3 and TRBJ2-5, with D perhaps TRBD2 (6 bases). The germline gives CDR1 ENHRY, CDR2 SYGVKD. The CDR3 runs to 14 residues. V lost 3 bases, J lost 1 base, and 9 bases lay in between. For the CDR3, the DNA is TGTGCCATCAGTGAAAGGGGAGGCCAAGAGACCCAGTACTTC. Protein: CAISERGGQETQYF.

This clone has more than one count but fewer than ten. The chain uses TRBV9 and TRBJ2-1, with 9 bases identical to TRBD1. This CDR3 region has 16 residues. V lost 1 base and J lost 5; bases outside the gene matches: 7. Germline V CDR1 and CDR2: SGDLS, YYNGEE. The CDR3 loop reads CASSVTAGQGNNEQFF. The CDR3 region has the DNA TGTGCCAGCAGCGTAACTGCGGGACAGGGTAACAATGAGCAGTTCTTC.

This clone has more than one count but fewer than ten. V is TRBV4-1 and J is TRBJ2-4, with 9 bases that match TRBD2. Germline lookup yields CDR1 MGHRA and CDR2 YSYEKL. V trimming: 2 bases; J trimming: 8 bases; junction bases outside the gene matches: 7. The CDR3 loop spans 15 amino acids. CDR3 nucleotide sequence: TGCGCCAGCAGCCAATCTCTAGCGGGAACGGACATTCAGTACTTC. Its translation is CASSQSLAGTDIQYF.

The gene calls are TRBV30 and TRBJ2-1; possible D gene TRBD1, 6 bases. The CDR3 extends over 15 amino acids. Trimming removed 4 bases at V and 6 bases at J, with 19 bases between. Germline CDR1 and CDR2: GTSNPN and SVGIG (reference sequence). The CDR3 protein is CAWTRDTGRGNEQFF. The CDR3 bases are TGTGCCTGGACCCGGGACACCGGTCGAGGCAATGAGCAGTTCTTC.

CDR3 residues: CASSVLAGSGNEQFF. The CDR3 bases are TGTGCCAGCAGCGTACTAGCGGGGAGCGGCAATGAGCAGTTCTTC. The chain carries TRBV5-6 and TRBJ2-1; 10 bases match TRBD2. Per the germline V gene, CDR1 is SGHDT and CDR2 is YYEEEE. This CDR3 is built from 15 residues. With 4 bases clipped from V and 6 bases from J, the junction kept 7 bases outside the gene matches.

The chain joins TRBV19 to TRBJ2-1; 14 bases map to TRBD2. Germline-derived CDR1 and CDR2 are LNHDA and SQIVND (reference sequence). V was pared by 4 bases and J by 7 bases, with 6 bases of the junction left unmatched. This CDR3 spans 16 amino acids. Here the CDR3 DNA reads TGTGCCAGTAGTACTTCCTGGACTAGCGGGAGGAATGAGCAGTTCTTC. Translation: CASSTSWTSGRNEQFF.

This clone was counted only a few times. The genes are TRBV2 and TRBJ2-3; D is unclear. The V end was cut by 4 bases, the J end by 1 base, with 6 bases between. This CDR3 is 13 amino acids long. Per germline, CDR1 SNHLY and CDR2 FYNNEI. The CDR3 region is CASSVLGTDTQYF. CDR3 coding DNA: TGTGCCAGCAGTGTCTTGGGCACAGATACGCAGTATTTT.

The CDR3 coding sequence is TGTGCCAGCAGTCAAGCGGGAGGGCCCTCCTACGAGCAGTACTTC. As protein: CASSQAGGPSYEQYF. The chain is built from TRBV5-6 and TRBJ2-7; TRBD2 matches 10 bases. The germline gives CDR1 SGHDT, CDR2 YYEEEE. V shed 5 bases and J 0 bases; nucleotides not matched to a gene: 5. This CDR3 comprises 15 residues.

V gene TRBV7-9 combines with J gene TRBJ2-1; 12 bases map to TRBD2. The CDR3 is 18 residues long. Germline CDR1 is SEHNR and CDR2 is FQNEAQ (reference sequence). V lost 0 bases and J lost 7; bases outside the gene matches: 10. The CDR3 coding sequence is TGTGCCAGCAGCTTAGCGGGGACTAGCGGGTCCCTAGGAAATGAGCAGTTCTTC. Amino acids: CASSLAGTSGSLGNEQFF.

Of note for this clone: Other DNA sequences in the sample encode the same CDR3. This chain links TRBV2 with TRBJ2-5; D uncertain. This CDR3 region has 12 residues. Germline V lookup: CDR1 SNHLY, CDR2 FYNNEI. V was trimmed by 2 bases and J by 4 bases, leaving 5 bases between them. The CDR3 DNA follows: TGTGCCAGCAGTGAACGGAGAGAGACCCAGTACTTC. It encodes CASSERRETQYF.

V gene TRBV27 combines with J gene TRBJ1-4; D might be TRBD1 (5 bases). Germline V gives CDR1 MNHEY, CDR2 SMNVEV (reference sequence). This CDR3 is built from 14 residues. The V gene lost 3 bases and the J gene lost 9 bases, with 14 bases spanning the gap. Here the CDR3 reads CASSLVGAYQKLFF. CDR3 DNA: TGTGCCAGCAGTTTGGTCGGGGCTTATCAAAAACTGTTTTTT.

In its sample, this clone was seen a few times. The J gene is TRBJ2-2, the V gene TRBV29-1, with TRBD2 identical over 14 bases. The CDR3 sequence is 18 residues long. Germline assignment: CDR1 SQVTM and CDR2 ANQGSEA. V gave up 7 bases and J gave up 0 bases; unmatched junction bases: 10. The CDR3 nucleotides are TGCAGCGCCTTGGGACTAGCGGGAGAGACACCGAACACCGGGGAGCTGTTTTTT. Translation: CSALGLAGETPNTGELFF.

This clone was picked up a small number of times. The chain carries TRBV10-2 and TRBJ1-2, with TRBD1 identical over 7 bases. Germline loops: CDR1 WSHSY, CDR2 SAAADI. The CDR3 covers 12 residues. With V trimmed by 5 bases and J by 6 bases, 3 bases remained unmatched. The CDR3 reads CASSRQGNGYTF. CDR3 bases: TGCGCCAGCAGTAGACAGGGAAATGGCTACACCTTC.

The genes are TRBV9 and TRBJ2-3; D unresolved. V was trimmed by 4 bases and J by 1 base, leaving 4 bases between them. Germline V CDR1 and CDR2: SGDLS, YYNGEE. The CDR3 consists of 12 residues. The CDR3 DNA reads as TGTGCCAGCAGCCTTCGCACAGATACGCAGTATTTT. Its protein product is CASSLRTDTQYF.

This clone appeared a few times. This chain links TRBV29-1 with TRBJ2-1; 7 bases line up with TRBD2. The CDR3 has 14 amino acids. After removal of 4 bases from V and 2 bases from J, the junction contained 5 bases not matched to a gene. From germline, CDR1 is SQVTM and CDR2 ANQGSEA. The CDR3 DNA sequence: TGCAGCGTTGTCCGGCTAGCGGCCTACAATGAGCAGTTCTTC. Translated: CSVVRLAAYNEQFF.

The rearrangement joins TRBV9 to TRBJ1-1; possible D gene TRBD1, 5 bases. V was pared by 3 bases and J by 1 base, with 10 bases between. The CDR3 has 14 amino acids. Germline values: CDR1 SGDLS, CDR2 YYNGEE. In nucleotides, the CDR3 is TGTGCCAGCAGCGCCTTGACAGCGAACACTGAAGCTTTCTTT. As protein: CASSALTANTEAFF.

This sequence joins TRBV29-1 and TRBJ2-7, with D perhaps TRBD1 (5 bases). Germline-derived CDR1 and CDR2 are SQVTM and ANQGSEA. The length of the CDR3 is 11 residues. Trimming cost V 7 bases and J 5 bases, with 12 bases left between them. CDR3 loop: CSAGKGNEQYF. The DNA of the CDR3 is TGCAGCGCAGGGAAAGGGAACGAGCAGTACTTC.